A single sample is the source of the 25 T cell receptor beta chains below, sequenced in a study of cytomegalovirus exposure and HLA in healthy donors (dated by TCRdb to 2015 to 2018). Libraries were constructed by the immunoSEQ multiplex PCR assay. The multiplex PCR relied on a mix of 60 forward primers for TCR Vbeta segments and 13 reverse primers for TCR Jbeta segments. Here the immuneACCESS table is served through TCRdb, limited to in-frame sequences with V and J called. Missing clones are a known gap in these copies; in checked studies unresolved V genes cover under half, and the rest lacks a known reason. This sample comprises about 82,000 clones, around 77% of them detected only once. Of the sample, around 3.2% is held by the ten largest clones. The material sequenced was PBMCs. All receptors derive from a man aged 50 to 59 in good health and CMV-seronegative.

The rearrangement links TRBV28 to TRBJ2-1; D might be TRBD2 (6 bases). The CDR3 sequence is 11 residues long. The ends were cut back, 7 bases at V and 8 bases at J, with 9 bases in the middle. Germline CDR1 is MDHEN and CDR2 is SYDVKM. The CDR3 region is CASTGGDEQFF. In DNA, the CDR3 is TGTGCCAGCACGGGCGGGGATGAGCAGTTCTTC.

This clone was counted a few times. This chain uses TRBV5-1 with TRBJ1-2; D is undetermined. With 4 bases removed from V and 8 bases from J, the gap between germline ends came to 12 bases. Germline assignment: CDR1 SGHRS and CDR2 YFSETQ. This CDR3 is built from 12 residues. The CDR3 is CASSQNSGGYTF. Here the CDR3 DNA reads TGCGCCAGCAGCCAGAATTCGGGAGGCTACACCTTC. Based on the CDR3 plus reference TRBV5-1 and TRBJ1-2, the full variable domain is KAGVTQTPRYLIKTRGQQVTLSCSPISGHRSVSWYQQTPGQGLQFLFEYFSETQRNKGNFPGRFSGRQFSNSRSEMNVSTLELGDSALYLCASSQNSGGYTFGSGTRLTVV.

This clone occurred once. The rearrangement uses TRBV7-2 and TRBJ2-2; a possible D gene is TRBD2 (6 bases). The V gene's germline CDR1 is SGHTA and CDR2 FQGNSA. The V end was cut by 3 bases, the J end by 6 bases, with 8 bases between. This CDR3 is 13 amino acids long. The CDR3 nucleotides read TGTGCCAGCAGCTTTAGGAGGGCCGGGGAGCTGTTTTTT. The encoded protein is CASSFRRAGELFF.

The chain recombines TRBV2 with TRBJ2-3; D is unresolved. Germline-derived CDR1 and CDR2 are SNHLY and FYNNEI. The CDR3 sequence is 15 residues long. V was trimmed by 4 bases and J by 4 bases, leaving 15 bases between them. CDR3 region: CASSGPLPRPDTQYF. The CDR3 nucleotides read TGTGCCAGCAGTGGCCCCCTCCCGAGGCCAGATACGCAGTATTTT.

The chain has TRBV7-2 and TRBJ2-2; TRBD2 matches 9 bases. The V gene's germline CDR1 is SGHTA and CDR2 FQGNSA. CDR3 size: 15 residues. V gave up 1 base and J gave up 7 bases; unmatched junction bases: 4. The CDR3, as DNA: TGTGCCAGCAGCTTAGAGGCGGGGGGGATCGGGGAGCTGTTTTTT. Encoded protein: CASSLEAGGIGELFF.

The chain links TRBV5-1 to TRBJ1-1; D perhaps matches TRBD1 (5 bases). The CDR3 totals 16 residues. The V gene's germline CDR1 is SGHRS and CDR2 YFSETQ. Trimming pared 4 bases from V and 3 bases from J, leaving 19 bases between. CDR3 amino acids: CASSPTGREAYTEAFF. The CDR3 coding sequence is TGCGCCAGCAGCCCTACAGGCAGGGAGGCTTACACTGAAGCTTTCTTT.

This clone was observed a single time. The V call is TRBV7-3, the J call TRBJ2-2, with D maybe TRBD1 (6 bases). The germline V gene has CDR1 SGHTA and CDR2 FQGTGA. V lost 5 bases and J 5 bases, leaving 12 bases between the germline ends. This CDR3 spans 14 amino acids. The CDR3 coding sequence is TGTGCCAGCAGCCCCAACAGGGAAACCGGGGAGCTGTTTTTT. This sequence encodes CASSPNRETGELFF.

V and J are TRBV7-9 and TRBJ2-1; D is ambiguous. The CDR3 is 15 residues long. Germline V gene sequence: CDR1 SEHNR, CDR2 FQNEAQ (reference sequence). V shed 5 bases and J shed 0 bases, with 11 bases lying between them. The CDR3 region has the DNA TGTGCCAGCAGCGTAACAGCTGGCTCCTACAATGAGCAGTTCTTC. It translates to CASSVTAGSYNEQFF.

J is TRBJ2-3 and V is TRBV4-3; a weak D match, TRBD2 (5 bases). V lost 0 bases to trimming and J lost 2 bases, with 9 bases between them. The V gene's germline CDR1 is LGHNA and CDR2 YSLEER. The CDR3 sequence is 15 residues long. For the CDR3, the DNA is TGCGCCAGCAGCCAAGAGTCGGGATACACAGATACGCAGTATTTT. Protein product: CASSQESGYTDTQYF.

The rearrangement uses TRBV25-1 and TRBJ2-7; 8 bases line up with TRBD1. This CDR3 is 15 amino acids long. Germline assignment: CDR1 MGHDK and CDR2 SYGVNS. J lost 0 bases, V lost 8 bases, and 9 bases had no gene match. The DNA of the CDR3 is TGTGCCAGCGGAACAGGACAGGGTGGCTCCTACGAGCAGTACTTC. Protein: CASGTGQGGSYEQYF.

DNA for the CDR3: TGTGCCTTTGCGACAGGGACGAACACTGAAGCTTTCTTT. Protein: CAFATGTNTEAFF. The V and J genes are TRBV30 and TRBJ1-1; the match to TRBD1 covers 7 bases. The CDR3 length is 13 residues. Trimming at V came to 7 bases and at J to 1 base, leaving 6 bases not matched to a gene. CDR1 and CDR2 from the germline V gene are GTSNPN and SVGIG (reference sequence).

J is TRBJ1-1 and V is TRBV18; D not certain. Per germline, CDR1 KGHSH and CDR2 LQKENI. V was trimmed by 5 bases and J by 1 base, leaving 5 bases between them. The CDR3 consists of 12 residues. Here the CDR3 DNA reads TGTGCCAGCTCATCCCAGAACACTGAAGCTTTCTTT. Translated: CASSSQNTEAFF.

The rearrangement links TRBV27 to TRBJ2-5, with 7 bases identical to TRBD1. TRBJ2-7 matches the DNA end more closely, so the J call is doubtful. This CDR3 region has 14 residues. The germline gives CDR1 MNHEY, CDR2 SMNVEV (reference sequence). This CDR3 is CATLSRDSASEQYF. Written as DNA, the CDR3 is TGTGCCACGTTATCTCGGGACAGCGCGTCCGAGCAGTACTTC.

This clone appeared a single time. The chain recombines TRBV10-3 with TRBJ1-1; D gene ambiguous. The CDR3 covers 13 residues. With 6 bases removed from V and 2 bases from J, the gap between germline ends came to 10 bases. Germline loops: CDR1 ENHRY, CDR2 SYGVKD. The CDR3 is CAIRETPNTEAFF. CDR3 nucleotides: TGTGCCATCAGAGAAACACCCAACACTGAAGCTTTCTTT.

The chain joins TRBV5-4 to TRBJ2-2; D not resolved. There are 12 residues in the CDR3. The germline V gene encodes CDR1 SGHNT and CDR2 YYREEE (reference sequence). V lost 3 bases and J 7 bases, leaving 7 bases between the germline ends. Here the CDR3 reads CASSSRHGELFF. The CDR3 DNA reads TGTGCCAGCAGCTCGCGGCACGGGGAGCTGTTTTTT.

The chain employs TRBV7-3 and TRBJ2-2; 8 bases line up with TRBD1. CDR3 length: 15 amino acids. CDR1 is SGHTA and CDR2 is FQGTGA in the germline V gene. Trimming took 5 bases from V and 4 from J; bases not matched to a gene: 6. The CDR3 DNA follows: TGTGCCAGCAGCCCTAGGACAGGGAGCACCGGGGAGCTGTTTTTT. Protein sequence: CASSPRTGSTGELFF.

This chain connects TRBV19 to TRBJ2-3; the match to TRBD2 covers 7 bases. Germline CDR1 is LNHDA and CDR2 is SQIVND (reference sequence). V shed 9 bases, J shed 9 bases, and the junction held 18 bases outside the gene matches. CDR3 length: 15 residues. The CDR3 spells CASANARTSGQTQYF. The CDR3 coding sequence is TGTGCCAGCGCAAACGCCAGGACTAGTGGCCAGACGCAGTATTTT.

This clone was recorded only once. V is TRBV19 and J is TRBJ1-2; 8 nucleotides match TRBD1. V trimming: 3 bases; J trimming: 3 bases; junction bases outside the gene matches: 3. Germline CDR1 reads LNHDA; CDR2 reads SQIVND (reference sequence). The CDR3 is 14 amino acids. CDR3 loop: CASSISGQDYGYTF. The CDR3 DNA reads TGTGCCAGTAGTATTTCGGGACAGGACTATGGCTACACCTTC.

The count of this clone is one. The chain combines TRBV5-4 with TRBJ2-7; 12 nucleotides line up with TRBD1. Trimming took 7 bases from V and 6 from J; bases not matched to a gene: 8. CDR1 SGHNT and CDR2 YYREEE come from the germline V gene (reference sequence). The CDR3 contains 14 residues. The chain's CDR3 is CASSRGTGGGEQYF. The CDR3 DNA reads as TGTGCCAGCTCAAGAGGGACAGGGGGCGGCGAGCAGTACTTC.

This chain connects TRBV7-2 to TRBJ2-7, with D uncertain. In germline, CDR1 is SGHTA, CDR2 FQGNSA. V was clipped by 1 base and J by 0 bases, with 7 bases between them. This CDR3 comprises 14 residues. Written as DNA, the CDR3 is TGTGCCAGCAGCTTAGTAACTCTCTCCTACGAGCAGTACTTC. Translation gives CASSLVTLSYEQYF.

V is TRBV5-1 and J is TRBJ2-5, with TRBD2 identical over 12 bases. Unmatched junction bases numbered 16, after V lost 4 bases and J lost 3 bases. Germline V gene data show CDR1 as SGHRS and CDR2 as YFSETQ. This CDR3 has 19 residues. As DNA, the CDR3 is TGCGCCAGCAGCGTGGGGAGTCTAGCGGGGGGGCCGGAGGAAGAGACCCAGTACTTC. Translation: CASSVGSLAGGPEEETQYF.

The genes are TRBV6-1 and TRBJ2-5; the D gene is possibly TRBD2 (7 bases). The end of the DNA fits TRBJ2-7 better, so the J call may be wrong. Germline V CDR1 and CDR2: MNHNS, SASEGT. This CDR3 contains 15 residues. The CDR3 DNA follows: TGTGCCAGCAGTGATTTCGGGGGGCGGGGGAACGAGCAGTACTTC. It codes for CASSDFGGRGNEQYF.

This clone was seen only once. The gene calls are TRBV9 and TRBJ1-6; TRBD1 is a possible D gene (6 bases). CDR1 and CDR2 (germline): SGDLS, YYNGEE. This CDR3 is 14 amino acids long. The V gene lost 7 bases and the J gene lost 4 bases, with 12 bases spanning the gap. The CDR3 here is CASSRDTYNSPLHF. In nucleotides, the CDR3 is TGTGCCAGCTCCCGGGACACTTATAATTCACCCCTCCACTTT.

The chain carries TRBV6-5 and TRBJ2-2; TRBD2 might be the D (6 bases). V lost 1 base, J lost 2 bases, and 11 bases lay in between. Germline V gives CDR1 MNHEY, CDR2 SVGAGI. CDR3 length: 16 amino acids. This chain's CDR3 is CASSYYSGGNTGELFF. In nucleotides, the CDR3 is TGTGCCAGCAGTTACTATAGCGGCGGAAACACCGGGGAGCTGTTTTTT.

The chain uses TRBV20-1 and TRBJ1-1; D uncertain. Germline lookup yields CDR1 DFQATT and CDR2 SNEGSKA (reference sequence). CDR3 length: 11 amino acids. The germline V and J ends were trimmed by 1 base and 6 bases, with 6 bases remaining between them. As DNA, the CDR3 is TGCAGTGCTAGAGGACTTGCTGAAGCTTTCTTT. Translating gives CSARGLAEAFF.